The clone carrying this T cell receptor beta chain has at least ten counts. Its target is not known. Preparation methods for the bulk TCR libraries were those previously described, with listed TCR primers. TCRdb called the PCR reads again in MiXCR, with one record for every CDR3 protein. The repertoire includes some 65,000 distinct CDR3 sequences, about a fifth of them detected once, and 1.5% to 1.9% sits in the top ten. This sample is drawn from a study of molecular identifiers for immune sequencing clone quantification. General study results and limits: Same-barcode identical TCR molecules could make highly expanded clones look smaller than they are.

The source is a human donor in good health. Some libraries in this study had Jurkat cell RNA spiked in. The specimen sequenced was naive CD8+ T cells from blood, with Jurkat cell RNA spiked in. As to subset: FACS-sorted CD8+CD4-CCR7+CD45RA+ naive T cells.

The CDR3 DNA reads as TGCAGCGTCGACAAGACAGGGGGCCCCACAGATACGCAGTATTTT. Translated, it gives CSVDKTGGPTDTQYF. This chain uses TRBV29-1 with TRBJ2-3; 10 bases map to TRBD1. The V and J ends lost 6 bases and 2 bases, in that order; junction bases with no gene match: 8. The CDR3 has 15 residues. Germline V gives CDR1 SQVTM, CDR2 ANQGSEA.